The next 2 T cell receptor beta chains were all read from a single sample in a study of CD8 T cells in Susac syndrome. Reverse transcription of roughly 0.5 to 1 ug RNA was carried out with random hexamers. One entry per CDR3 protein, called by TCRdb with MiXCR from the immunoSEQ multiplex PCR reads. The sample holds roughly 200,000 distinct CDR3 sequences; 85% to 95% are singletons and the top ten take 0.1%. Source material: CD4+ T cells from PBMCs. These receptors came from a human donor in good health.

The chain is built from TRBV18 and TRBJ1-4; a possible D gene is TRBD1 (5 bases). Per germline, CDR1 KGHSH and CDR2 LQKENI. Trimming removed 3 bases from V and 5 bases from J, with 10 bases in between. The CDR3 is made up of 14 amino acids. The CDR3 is CASSPERGNEKLFF. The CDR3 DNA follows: TGTGCCAGCTCACCGGAACGGGGGAATGAAAAACTGTTTTTT. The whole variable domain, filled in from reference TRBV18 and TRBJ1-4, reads NAGVMQNPRHLVRRRGQEARLRCSPMKGHSHVYWYRQLPEEGLKFMVYLQKENIIDESGMPKERFSAEFPKEGPSILRIQQVVRGDSAAYFCASSPERGNEKLFFGSGTQLSVL.

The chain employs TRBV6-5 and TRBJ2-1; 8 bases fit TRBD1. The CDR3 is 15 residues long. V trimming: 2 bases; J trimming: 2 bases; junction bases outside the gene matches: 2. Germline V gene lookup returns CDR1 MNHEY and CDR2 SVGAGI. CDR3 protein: CASSYGQGPYNEQFF. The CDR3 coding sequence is TGTGCCAGCAGTTACGGACAGGGCCCCTACAATGAGCAGTTCTTC.